These 9 T cell receptor beta chains share one sample of origin, sequenced in a study of neurological immune-mediated disorders. TCRdb re-analysed the 5' RACE reads in MiXCR, keeping a single row per CDR3 protein. The sample contains around 29,000 distinct CDR3 sequences, over 10% of which appear only once. The sample consisted of PBMCs. All receptors derive from a woman in her sixties or seventies in good health.

There are many counts of this clonotype. V and J are TRBV19 and TRBJ1-6; D not certain. The CDR3 loop spans 16 amino acids. CDR1 is LNHDA, CDR2 SQIVND, per germline (reference sequence). Trimming left V 3 bases short and J 10 bases short, with 19 bases between. CDR3 in amino acids: CASSILDGPMRSPLHF. The CDR3 nucleotides read TGTGCCAGTAGTATCCTGGACGGTCCGATGCGGTCACCCCTCCACTTT.

In its sample, this clonotype was seen many times. This chain links TRBV4-3 with TRBJ2-1, with 9 bases lining up with TRBD2. Trimming at V came to 3 bases and at J to 4 bases, leaving 7 bases not matched to a gene. The CDR3 totals 16 residues. The V gene's germline CDR1 is LGHNA and CDR2 YSLEER. CDR3 sequence (DNA): TGCGCCAGCAGCCAGACCCCTCTAGCGGGGTACAATGAGCAGTTCTTC. Its translation: CASSQTPLAGYNEQFF.

The sample holds one count of this clonotype. Possible read error: a much larger clone is one base away. This chain joins TRBV5-1 and TRBJ2-1; possibly TRBD2 for D (5 bases). Trimming stripped 1 base from V and 4 bases from J, with 18 bases between. In germline, CDR1 is SGHRS, CDR2 YFSETQ. The length of the CDR3 is 17 residues. The CDR3 sequence is CASSLSSGISVYNEQFF. The CDR3 DNA reads TGCGCCAGCAGCTTGTCTTCCGGGATTAGCGTTTACAATGAGCAGTTCTTC. Full variable domain (outside the CDR3, taken from reference TRBV5-1 and TRBJ2-1): KAGVTQTPRYLIKTRGQQVTLSCSPISGHRSVSWYQQTPGQGLQFLFEYFSETQRNKGNFPGRFSGRQFSNSRSEMNVSTLELGDSALYLCASSLSSGISVYNEQFFGPGTRLTVL.

This clonotype showed up many times. The CDR3: CSAHSQGASNQPQHF. The CDR3 region has the DNA TGCAGTGCTCACTCACAGGGGGCAAGCAATCAGCCCCAGCATTTT. The V gene is TRBV20-1, the J gene TRBJ1-5, with TRBD1 matching over 9 bases. V gave up 5 bases and J gave up 1 base; unmatched junction bases: 6. The germline CDR1 and CDR2 sequences are DFQATT and SNEGSKA (reference sequence). CDR3 length equals 15 residues.

This clonotype was observed at least ten times. The CDR3: CASSKGKRHWLGYTF. CDR3 sequence (DNA): TGTGCCAGCAGCAAAGGAAAACGACACTGGCTTGGCTACACCTTC. The V gene is TRBV21-1, the J gene TRBJ1-2. TRBV21-1 is termed a pseudogene. This CDR3 spans 15 amino acids.

This clonotype was recorded at least ten times. The CDR3 sequence is CASSQGQGRFNGYTF. Written as DNA, the CDR3 is TGTGCCAGCAGCCAAGGGCAGGGACGATTTAATGGCTACACCTTC. The chain recombines TRBV3-1 with TRBJ1-2; tentatively, D is TRBD1 (5 bases). This CDR3 has 15 amino acids. CDR1 and CDR2 from the germline V gene are LGHDT and YNNKEL (reference sequence). V was pared by 1 base and J by 6 bases, with 15 bases between.

As to this clonotype: The conserved phenylalanine or tryptophan normally closing the CDR3 is absent here, so this likely arose from a read error. The chain is built from TRBV4-3 and TRBJ2-1, with 7 nucleotides matching TRBD1. Germline assignment: CDR1 LGHNA and CDR2 YSLEER. The CDR3 loop spans 15 amino acids. Trimming at V came to 1 base and at J to 10 bases, leaving 10 bases not matched to a gene. CDR3 amino acids: CASSQVDRQTQEQFL. The CDR3 DNA reads as TGCGCCAGCAGCCAAGTGGACAGGCAGACGCAGGAGCAGTTCTTA.

This clonotype was found a few times. The chain couples TRBV18 to TRBJ1-2; D possibly corresponds to TRBD1 (5 bases). The CDR3 extends over 14 amino acids. V lost 3 bases and J 1 base, leaving 9 bases between the germline ends. Germline CDR1 and CDR2: KGHSH and LQKENI. The chain's CDR3 is CASSPIDSNYGYTF. The CDR3 DNA reads TGTGCCAGCTCACCCATAGACAGTAACTATGGCTACACCTTC.

This clonotype was observed a handful of times. This sequence joins TRBV6-1 and TRBJ1-2, with 7 nucleotides matching TRBD1. In germline, CDR1 is MNHNS, CDR2 SASEGT. The CDR3 extends over 16 amino acids. Trimming cost V 7 bases and J 0 bases; bases outside gene matches: 11. The CDR3 region has the DNA TGTGCCAGCACGGGATACAGACAGGGAGCTAACTATGGCTACACCTTC. This encodes CASTGYRQGANYGYTF.